This T cell receptor (beta chain) was recorded in a study of monozygotic twins with inflammatory bowel disease. A word on this clonotype: Its antigen is not known.

Overall study findings and caveats: Clonotype sharing was lower in IBD patients than healthy twins, most markedly with disease activity. Whereas healthy co-twins had higher TCRbeta diversity (inverse Simpson), IBD patients had lower diversity.

Template switching appended UMIs that held a 6-nucleotide sample barcode. TCRdb processed the 5' RACE reads again and assigns one entry to each CDR3 protein, with no DNA. The sample table includes a few hundred thousand distinct CDR3 sequences. Whole-blood RNA isolation (total RNA) proceeded without T cell sorting. The V gene's germline CDR1 is SGHRS and CDR2 YFSETQ. The CDR3 extends over 14 amino acids. The source of this sequence is a human donor with ulcerative colitis or Crohn's disease, or a healthy co-twin of an affected twin (not recorded which). The V call is TRBV5-1, the J call TRBJ2-1; TCRdb lists TRBD1, though no DNA is available to test this call. Sequencing input: blood. The CDR3 sequence is CASSPGQGVGKQFF.